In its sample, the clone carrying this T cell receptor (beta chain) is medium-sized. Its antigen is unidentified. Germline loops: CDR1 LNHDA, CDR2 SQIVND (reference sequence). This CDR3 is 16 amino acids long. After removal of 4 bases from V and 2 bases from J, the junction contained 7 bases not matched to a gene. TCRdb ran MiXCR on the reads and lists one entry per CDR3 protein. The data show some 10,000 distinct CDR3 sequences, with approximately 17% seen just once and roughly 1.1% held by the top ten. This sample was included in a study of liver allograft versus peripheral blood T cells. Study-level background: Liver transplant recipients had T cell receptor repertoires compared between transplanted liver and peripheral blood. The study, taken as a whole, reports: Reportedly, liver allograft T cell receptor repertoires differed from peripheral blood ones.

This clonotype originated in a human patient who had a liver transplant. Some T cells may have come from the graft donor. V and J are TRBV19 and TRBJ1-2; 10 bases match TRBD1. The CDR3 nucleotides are TGTGCCAGTAGTACGGACAGGGGGATCATCAACTATGGCTACACCTTC. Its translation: CASSTDRGIINYGYTF. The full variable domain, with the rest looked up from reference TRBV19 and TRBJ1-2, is DGGITQSPKYLFRKEGQNVTLSCEQNLNHDAMYWYRQDPGQGLRLIYYSQIVNDFQKGDIAEGYSVSREKKESFPLTVTSAQKNPTAFYLCASSTDRGIINYGYTFGSGTRLTVV.